The 28 T cell receptor beta chains presented below share a single source sample, sequenced in a study of vaccination effects on CD4 cells after COVID-19. No antigen is known for these receptors. The table came from immunoSEQ multiplex PCR; TCRdb's copy has only in-frame clones and leaves some out. The sample consists of fewer than 25,000 clones, approximately 72% of them appearing once. Antigen-specific CD4+ T cells expanded by the ViraFEST assay with viral peptide pools were then sequenced. Researchers isolated CD4+ T cells once less than twelve days of culture had elapsed. Two-dose BNT162b2 or mRNA-1273 vaccination was given to participants. The source material was CD4+ T cells from PBMCs cultured with HCoV-NL63 spike peptides, sampled after COVID-19 vaccination. These receptors all stem from a human donor who received a COVID-19 vaccine.

V is TRBV6-5 and J is TRBJ1-1; D gene unclear. CDR1 MNHEY and CDR2 SVGAGI come from the germline V gene. CDR3 length: 15 amino acids. V lost 0 bases and J lost 7, with 15 bases in between. DNA of the CDR3: TGTGCCAGCAGTTACTCAATAGTGGGAATGGGTGAAGCTTTCTTT. Encoded protein: CASSYSIVGMGEAFF.

J is TRBJ2-5 and V is TRBV15; D remains ambiguous. Germline CDR1 LNHNV, CDR2 YYDKDF (reference sequence). V lost 0 bases and J lost 4, with 6 bases in between. CDR3 size: 13 residues. DNA for the CDR3: TGTGCCACCAGCAGAGATAGTGCAGAGACCCAGTACTTC. This gives the protein CATSRDSAETQYF.

The chain recombines TRBV27 with TRBJ2-2; D is ambiguous. CDR3 size: 14 residues. The V and J ends lost 6 bases and 1 base respectively, with 9 bases between them. CDR1 is MNHEY, CDR2 SMNVEV, per germline (reference sequence). The chain's CDR3 is CASSRSRNTGELFF. CDR3 DNA: TGTGCCAGCAGCCGAAGCCGGAACACCGGGGAGCTGTTTTTT.

The chain carries TRBV18 and TRBJ2-2, with 8 bases lining up with TRBD1. V was pared by 2 bases and J by 4 bases, with 3 bases of the junction left unmatched. Germline V gene data show CDR1 as KGHSH and CDR2 as LQKENI. The CDR3 runs 15 residues. The CDR3 region is CASSPTGGGTGELFF. In nucleotides, the CDR3 is TGTGCCAGCTCACCAACAGGGGGAGGCACCGGGGAGCTGTTTTTT.

V is TRBV2 and J is TRBJ1-6; D call uncertain. CDR3 size: 15 residues. Germline V gene lookup returns CDR1 SNHLY and CDR2 FYNNEI. Trimming stripped 4 bases from V and 0 bases from J, with 7 bases between. The CDR3: CASSGESSYNSPLHF. The CDR3 DNA is TGTGCCAGCAGTGGGGAAAGCTCCTATAATTCACCCCTCCACTTT.

This sequence joins TRBV6-2 or TRBV6-3 and TRBJ2-2; possible D gene TRBD2, 6 bases. Germline-derived CDR1 and CDR2 are MNHEY and SVGEGT. The CDR3 is 18 amino acids. V dropped 0 bases and J dropped 2 bases, with 16 bases sitting between them. The CDR3 DNA reads as TGTGCCAGCAGTTACTCGACGGTTCGGGAGTACAACACCGGGGAGCTGTTTTTT. This encodes CASSYSTVREYNTGELFF.

This chain links TRBV7-9 with TRBJ2-2; 9 bases are shared with TRBD1. Germline lookup yields CDR1 SEHNR and CDR2 FQNEAQ (reference sequence). After removal of 5 bases from V and 6 bases from J, the junction contained 7 bases not matched to a gene. This CDR3 has 15 amino acids. CDR3 sequence (DNA): TGTGCCAGCAGCATCCGACAGGGGGTACCCGGGGAGCTGTTTTTT. It specifies CASSIRQGVPGELFF.

The rearrangement links TRBV5-4 to TRBJ1-2; D gene ambiguous. The germline gives CDR1 SGHNT, CDR2 YYREEE (reference sequence). V was cut by 0 bases and J by 1 base, with 7 bases left in between. The CDR3 has 14 amino acids. The CDR3 region has the DNA TGTGCCAGCAGCTTGGCGGGCAGTAACTATGGCTACACCTTC. As protein: CASSLAGSNYGYTF.

The rearrangement links TRBV10-3 to TRBJ2-3; D remains unclear. V was trimmed by 4 bases and J by 0 bases, leaving 5 bases between them. CDR1 ENHRY and CDR2 SYGVKD come from the germline V gene. CDR3 length: 13 residues. CDR3 nucleotide sequence: TGTGCCATCAGTGCCTCTAGCACAGATACGCAGTATTTT. Amino acid sequence: CAISASSTDTQYF.

The chain carries TRBV2 and TRBJ2-5, with unresolved D. V was shortened by 3 bases and J by 5 bases, with 16 bases between the two germline ends. Germline values: CDR1 SNHLY, CDR2 FYNNEI. The CDR3 runs 15 residues. CDR3: CASSDVLRAEETQYF. CDR3 DNA: TGTGCCAGCAGTGACGTACTTCGCGCGGAGGAGACCCAGTACTTC.

This chain joins TRBV7-9 and TRBJ2-3, with a possible D match to TRBD2 (5 bases). The CDR3 contains 15 residues. Trimming shortened V by 4 bases and J by 4 bases, and 15 bases separated the two germline ends. CDR1 and CDR2 (germline): SEHNR, FQNEAQ (reference sequence). CDR3 region: CASSWVLAGADTQYF. In nucleotides, the CDR3 is TGTGCCAGCAGCTGGGTGTTGGCGGGTGCAGATACGCAGTATTTT.

CDR3 in DNA: TGTGCCAGCAGTGACTCGACTAGCGGACAAGAGACCCAGTACTTC. Translated: CASSDSTSGQETQYF. The chain employs TRBV6-4 and TRBJ2-5; 9 bases agree with TRBD2. Trimming cost V 0 bases and J 2 bases; bases outside gene matches: 1. The CDR3 sequence is 15 residues long. Germline V gives CDR1 MRHNA, CDR2 SNTAGT.

The chain is built from TRBV11-2 and TRBJ2-3; no clear D gene. Germline V gene data show CDR1 as SGHAT and CDR2 as FQNNGV. This CDR3 has 15 amino acids. V was trimmed by 7 bases and J by 7 bases, leaving 21 bases between them. CDR3 DNA: TGTGCCAGCACACCCCCCCGGTTCGAGACATATACGCAGTATTTT. Translated, it gives CASTPPRFETYTQYF.

This clone was seen a few times. This chain uses TRBV27 with TRBJ1-2; D possibly corresponds to TRBD1 (6 bases). Germline V gene lookup returns CDR1 MNHEY and CDR2 SMNVEV (reference sequence). V lost 6 bases and J 6 bases, leaving 17 bases between the germline ends. The CDR3 sequence is 14 residues long. CDR3 protein: CASRRPGGANGYTF. The CDR3 DNA is TGTGCCAGCAGACGTCCTGGGGGGGCTAATGGCTACACCTTC.

V and J are TRBV21-1 and TRBJ2-4; the table's TRBD2 call for D was not verified on the DNA. TRBV21-1 is a pseudogene segment. The length of the CDR3 is 14 residues. For the CDR3, the DNA is TGTGCCAGCAGCATTAGTTCCTACAAAAACATTCAGTACTTC. Amino acids: CASSISSYKNIQYF.

This chain links TRBV6-5 with TRBJ2-3; 12 positions agree with TRBD2. The V segment lost 5 bases and the J segment 4 bases; nucleotides outside the gene matches: 4. The CDR3 runs 15 residues. The germline V gene has CDR1 MNHEY and CDR2 SVGAGI. The CDR3 DNA reads TGTGCCAGCAGTCCTAGCGGGGGGGTTCCAGATACGCAGTATTTT. It encodes CASSPSGGVPDTQYF.

The V gene is TRBV9, the J gene TRBJ2-3, with 10 bases fitting TRBD2. The germline V gene has CDR1 SGDLS and CDR2 YYNGEE. The CDR3 extends over 15 amino acids. Trimming removed 2 bases from V and 7 bases from J; junction bases left unmatched: 7. CDR3 sequence: CASSVSGGRYNTQYF. The CDR3 DNA follows: TGTGCCAGCAGCGTTAGCGGGGGGCGCTACAATACGCAGTATTTT.

The chain couples TRBV9 to TRBJ2-3; D is unclear. Trimming removed 3 bases from V and 2 bases from J, with 4 bases in between. CDR1 is SGDLS, CDR2 YYNGEE, per germline. The CDR3 totals 12 residues. The CDR3 sequence: CASSGTTDTQYF. CDR3 sequence (DNA): TGTGCCAGCAGCGGAACCACAGATACGCAGTATTTT.

This clone was seen more than once but under ten times. The rearrangement joins TRBV7-8 to TRBJ1-5; no clear D. Germline values: CDR1 SGHVS, CDR2 FQNEAQ. The V and J ends lost 3 bases and 4 bases respectively, with 7 bases between them. The CDR3 loop spans 13 amino acids. The CDR3 DNA reads TGTGCCAGCAGCTTGATCCTGAATCAGCCCCAGCATTTT. Its protein is CASSLILNQPQHF.

A few counts support this clone. This chain connects TRBV6-4 to TRBJ1-2, with 7 positions matching TRBD1. The CDR3 is 15 residues long. Per the germline V gene, CDR1 is MRHNA and CDR2 is SNTAGT. The V segment lost 3 bases and the J segment 0 bases; nucleotides outside the gene matches: 4. CDR3 region: CASSEQGGPNYGYTF. In DNA form, the CDR3 reads TGTGCCAGCAGTGAGCAGGGGGGTCCTAACTATGGCTACACCTTC.

The chain combines TRBV4-2 with TRBJ1-5; D unclear. The CDR3 is 13 amino acids. Trimming left V 0 bases short and J 5 bases short, with 5 bases between. CDR1 and CDR2 from the germline V gene are LGHNA and YNFKEQ. The CDR3 region is CASSQDMYQPQHF. The CDR3 coding sequence is TGTGCCAGCAGCCAAGATATGTATCAGCCCCAGCATTTT.

As DNA, the CDR3 is TGTGCTAGTCGGAGGGGGGGCCCCATACTTGGGACTAACTACAATGAGCAGTTCTTC. This encodes CASRRGGPILGTNYNEQFF. This rearrangement joins TRBV12-5 to TRBJ2-1; D is possibly TRBD2 (7 bases). This CDR3 contains 19 residues. V lost 8 bases to trimming and J lost 3 bases, with 29 bases between them. The germline V gene encodes CDR1 LGHNT and CDR2 FRNRAP.

A single count supports this clone. J is TRBJ1-1 and V is TRBV19; D is possibly TRBD1 (5 bases). CDR1 and CDR2 (germline): LNHDA, SQIVND (reference sequence). The germline V and J ends were trimmed by 2 bases and 0 bases, with 13 bases remaining between them. The CDR3 is 16 residues long. CDR3 residues: CASSIYRGVMNTEAFF. Written as DNA, the CDR3 is TGTGCCAGTAGTATATACAGAGGGGTCATGAACACTGAAGCTTTCTTT.

The rearrangement joins TRBV7-8 to TRBJ2-3; 7 bases align to TRBD1. The CDR3 sequence is 14 residues long. CDR1 SGHVS and CDR2 FQNEAQ come from the germline V gene. After removal of 5 bases from V and 2 bases from J, the junction contained 4 bases not matched to a gene. The DNA for the CDR3 is TGTGCCAGCAGCCGGGACAGCCCCACAGATACGCAGTATTTT. It encodes CASSRDSPTDTQYF.

This clone has only one observation. The chain is built from TRBV7-2 and TRBJ1-1; D unresolved. Germline-derived CDR1 and CDR2 are SGHTA and FQGNSA. The CDR3 has 15 amino acids. The V end was cut by 1 base, the J end by 1 base, with 10 bases between. The CDR3 DNA reads TGTGCCAGCAGCTTAGTGGGCAGGAGGAACACTGAAGCTTTCTTT. It codes for CASSLVGRRNTEAFF.

This rearrangement joins TRBV23-1 to TRBJ2-6, with 8 bases that match TRBD1. TRBV23-1 is an ORF; its function is uncertain. The CDR3 consists of 21 residues. V lost 0 bases and J lost 1; bases outside the gene matches: 14. In DNA form, the CDR3 reads TGCGCCAGCAGTCAATCACGGGGTGGTGGACAGGGTGGGTCTGGGGCCAACGTCCTGACTTTC. It is translated as CASSQSRGGGQGGSGANVLTF.

This clone has only a few counts. The chain carries TRBV27 and TRBJ2-2, with D tentatively TRBD2 (6 bases). The CDR3 sequence is 11 residues long. Trimming stripped 10 bases from V and 6 bases from J, with 9 bases between. The germline gives CDR1 MNHEY, CDR2 SMNVEV (reference sequence). CDR3 DNA sequence: TGTGCCACCCGGAGGGCCGGGGAGCTGTTTTTT. Protein: CATRRAGELFF.

This clone is a singleton in its sample. The rearrangement joins TRBV19 to TRBJ2-1; D ambiguous. Trimming removed 1 base from V and 9 bases from J, with 13 bases in between. The CDR3 has 14 residues. Germline CDR1 and CDR2: LNHDA and SQIVND (reference sequence). Here the CDR3 reads CASSIGLAVGEQFF. The CDR3 DNA sequence: TGTGCCAGTAGTATAGGATTAGCTGTGGGTGAGCAGTTCTTC.